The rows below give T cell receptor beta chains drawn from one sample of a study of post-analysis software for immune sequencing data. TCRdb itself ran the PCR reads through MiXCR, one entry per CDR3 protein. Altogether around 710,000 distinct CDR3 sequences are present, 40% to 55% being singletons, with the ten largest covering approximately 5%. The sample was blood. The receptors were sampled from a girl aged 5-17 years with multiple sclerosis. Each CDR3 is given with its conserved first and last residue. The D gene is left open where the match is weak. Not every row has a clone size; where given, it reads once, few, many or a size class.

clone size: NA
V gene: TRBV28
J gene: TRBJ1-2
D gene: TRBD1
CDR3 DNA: TGTGCCAGCAGTTTATGGGGACAGTATGGCTACACCTTC
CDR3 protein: CASSLWGQYGYTF

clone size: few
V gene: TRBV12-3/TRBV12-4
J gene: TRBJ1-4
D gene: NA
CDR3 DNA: TGTGCCAGCAGTTTACAGGCGAATGAAAAACTGTTTTTT
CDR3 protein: CASSLQANEKLFF

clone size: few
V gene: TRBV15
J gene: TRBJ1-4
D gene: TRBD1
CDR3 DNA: TGTGCCACCAGCAGAGACCAGGGGGCGTCTAATGAAAAACTGTTTTTT
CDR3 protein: CATSRDQGASNEKLFF

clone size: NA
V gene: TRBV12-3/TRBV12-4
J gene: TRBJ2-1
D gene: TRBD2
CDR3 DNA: TGTGCCAGCAGTCCGACAAGGACTAGCTTGGACAATGAGCAGTTCTTC
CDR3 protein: CASSPTRTSLDNEQFF

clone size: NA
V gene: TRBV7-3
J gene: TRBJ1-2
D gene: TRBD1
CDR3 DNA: TGTGCCAGCAGCTCACCAATCGACAGGGTATTCACCTTC
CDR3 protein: CASSSPIDRVFTF

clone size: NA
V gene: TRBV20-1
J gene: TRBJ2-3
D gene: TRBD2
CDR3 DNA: TGCAGTGCTCCACGGGAGGGCCAAGATACGCAGTATTTT
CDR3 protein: CSAPREGQDTQYF

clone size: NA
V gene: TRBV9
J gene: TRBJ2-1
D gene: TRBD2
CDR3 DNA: TGTGCCAGCAGCGTGGGACTAGCGGGAGGGTTCAATGAGCAGTTCTTC
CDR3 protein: CASSVGLAGGFNEQFF

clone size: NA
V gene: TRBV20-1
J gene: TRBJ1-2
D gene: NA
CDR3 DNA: TGCAGTGCTAGAGTGATAGGTTTGGCAGCCATAGATAGCTACACCTTC
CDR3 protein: CSARVIGLAAIDSYTF

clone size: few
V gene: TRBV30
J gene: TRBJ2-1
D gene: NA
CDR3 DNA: TGTGCCTGGAGTGTGGGTGAGCAGTTCTTC
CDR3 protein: CAWSVGEQFF

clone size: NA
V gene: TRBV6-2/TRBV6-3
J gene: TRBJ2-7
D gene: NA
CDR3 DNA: TGTGCCAGCAGCGACCCAGAAGGCGAGCAGTACTTC
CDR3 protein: CASSDPEGEQYF

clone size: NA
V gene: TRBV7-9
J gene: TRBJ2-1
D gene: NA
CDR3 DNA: TGTGCCAGCAGCTCGGACGCAAGCTCCTACAATGAGCAGTTCTTC
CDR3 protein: CASSSDASSYNEQFF

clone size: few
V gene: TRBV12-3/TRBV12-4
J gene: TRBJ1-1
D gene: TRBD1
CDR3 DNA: TGTGCCAGCAGTCTCCGACAGGGAGGCACTGAAGCTTTCTTT
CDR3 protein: CASSLRQGGTEAFF

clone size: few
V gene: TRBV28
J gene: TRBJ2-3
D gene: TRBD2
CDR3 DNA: TGTGCCAGCAGTCGCATAGCGGGAGGCACAGATACGCAGTATTTT
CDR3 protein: CASSRIAGGTDTQYF

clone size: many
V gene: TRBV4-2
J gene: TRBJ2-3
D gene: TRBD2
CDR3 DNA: TGTGCCAGCAGCCGGGCTAGCGGGTCCCAAAACACAGATACGCAGTATTTT
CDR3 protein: CASSRASGSQNTDTQYF

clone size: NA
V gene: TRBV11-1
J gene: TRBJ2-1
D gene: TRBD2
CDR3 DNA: TGTGCCAGCAGCTCCCTCCGTTTGCGGGAGACCAACTACAATGAGCAGTTCTTC
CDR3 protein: CASSSLRLRETNYNEQFF

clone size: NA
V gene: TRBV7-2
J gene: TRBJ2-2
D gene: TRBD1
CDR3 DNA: TGTGCCTGCGAGACCGGGACAGAGAACACCGGGGAGCTGTTTTTT
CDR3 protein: CACETGTENTGELFF

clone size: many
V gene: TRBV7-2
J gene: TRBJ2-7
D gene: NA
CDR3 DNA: TGTGCCAGCAGCTTCACCTACGAGCAGTACTTC
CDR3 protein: CASSFTYEQYF

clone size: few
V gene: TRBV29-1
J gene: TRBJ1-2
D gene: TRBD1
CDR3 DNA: TGCAGCGGGGGGACAGGGGAAAAAGGCTACACCTTC
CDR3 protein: CSGGTGEKGYTF

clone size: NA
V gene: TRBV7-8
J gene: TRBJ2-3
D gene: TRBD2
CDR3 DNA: TGTGCCAGCAGGTTAAACGAGGCTAGCGGGAGGGAAGGCACAGATACGCAGTATTTT
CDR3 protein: CASRLNEASGREGTDTQYF

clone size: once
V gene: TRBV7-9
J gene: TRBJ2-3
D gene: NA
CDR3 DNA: TGTGCCAGCAGCTTAGGGACAAGGCCCTCGGCGCAGTATTTT
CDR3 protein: CASSLGTRPSAQYF

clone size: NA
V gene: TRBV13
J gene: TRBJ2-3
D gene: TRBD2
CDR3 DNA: TGTGCCAGCAGCTCTAGCGGGAGGGAACGGGCAGATACGCAGTATTTT
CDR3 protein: CASSSSGRERADTQYF

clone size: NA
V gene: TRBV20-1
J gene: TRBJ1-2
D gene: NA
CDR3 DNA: TGCAGTGCTAGAGTCCTCGGGACAACCTATGGCTACACCTTC
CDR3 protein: CSARVLGTTYGYTF

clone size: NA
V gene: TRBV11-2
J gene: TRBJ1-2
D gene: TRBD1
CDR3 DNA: TGTGCCAGCAGCCAACAGGGGATGAGTGGCTACACCTTC
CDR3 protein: CASSQQGMSGYTF

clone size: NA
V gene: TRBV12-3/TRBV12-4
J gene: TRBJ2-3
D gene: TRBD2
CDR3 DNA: TGTGCCAGCAGCTTCCGGACTAGCGGGAGCACAGATACGCAGTATTTT
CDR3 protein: CASSFRTSGSTDTQYF